One and the same sample provided the 11 T cell receptor beta chains below, sequenced in a study of beta chain features in type 1 diabetes. Sequenced material consisted of expressed TCRB transcripts (all of the isolated RNA was reverse transcribed). Some clones are missing from TCRdb's copy, which holds only in-frame ones; the method was immunoSEQ multiplex PCR. Here the sample spans a few hundred thousand clones, about 14% being singletons. The specimen sequenced was naive CD4+ T cells from blood. The source of these receptors is a woman aged 18-35 years in good health.

The chain couples TRBV28 to TRBJ2-5; TRBD2 aligns across 7 bases. The CDR3 spans 14 residues. J gave up 6 bases and V 6 bases, and 10 bases lay outside the gene matches. Germline V gene lookup returns CDR1 MDHEN and CDR2 SYDVKM. CDR3 coding DNA: TGTGCCAGCAGCCCATCGACTAGCTCGAAGACCCAGTACTTC. Amino acid sequence: CASSPSTSSKTQYF.

The chain carries TRBV5-1 and TRBJ1-2; D may be TRBD1 (5 bases). Germline assignment: CDR1 SGHRS and CDR2 YFSETQ. Trimming left V 0 bases short and J 3 bases short, with 9 bases between. The CDR3 sequence is 14 residues long. Here the CDR3 DNA reads TGCGCCAGCAGCTTGGTTCCAGGGCACTATGGCTACACCTTC. It yields the protein CASSLVPGHYGYTF.

The rearrangement joins TRBV14 to TRBJ1-2, with 7 bases aligning to TRBD1. V lost 3 bases to trimming and J lost 2 bases; unmatched junction nucleotides: 0. This CDR3 region has 13 residues. From germline, CDR1 is SGHDN and CDR2 FVKESK. In DNA form, the CDR3 reads TGTGCCAGCAGCCAGGACAGGAACTATGGCTACACCTTC. It specifies CASSQDRNYGYTF.

The chain is built from TRBV27 and TRBJ2-5, with 7 nucleotides matching TRBD1. The V segment lost 4 bases and the J segment 3 bases; nucleotides outside the gene matches: 2. The CDR3 sequence is 13 residues long. The germline CDR1 and CDR2 sequences are MNHEY and SMNVEV (reference sequence). The CDR3 sequence is CASSSQGKETQYF. The CDR3 DNA is TGTGCCAGCAGTTCACAGGGGAAAGAGACCCAGTACTTC.

The J gene is TRBJ2-2, the V gene TRBV5-6; TRBD2 matches at 7 bases. The CDR3 is 17 amino acids. Germline V gives CDR1 SGHDT, CDR2 YYEEEE. With V trimmed by 0 bases and J by 1 base, 6 bases remained unmatched. CDR3 bases: TGTGCCAGCAGCTTGGGTGCGCGGGAGCGGAACACCGGGGAGCTGTTTTTT. Translation gives CASSLGARERNTGELFF. Variable domain in full (rest from reference TRBV5-6 and TRBJ2-2): DAGVTQSPTHLIKTRGQQVTLRCSPKSGHDTVSWYQQALGQGPQFIFQYYEEEERQRGNFPDRFSGHQFPNYSSELNVNALLLGDSALYLCASSLGARERNTGELFFGEGSRLTVL.

V usage is TRBV28 and J usage is TRBJ1-2, with 8 bases lining up with TRBD1. Germline-derived CDR1 and CDR2 are MDHEN and SYDVKM. The CDR3 totals 17 residues. V lost 2 bases, J lost 7 bases, and 15 bases stayed unmatched. CDR3 sequence reads: CASSLGGQGELLGGYTF. The CDR3 nucleotides are TGTGCCAGCAGTTTAGGTGGACAGGGTGAATTATTGGGTGGCTACACCTTC.

The J gene is TRBJ2-1, the V gene TRBV20-1; no firm D call. The germline gives CDR1 DFQATT, CDR2 SNEGSKA (reference sequence). V was clipped by 0 bases and J by 10 bases, with 7 bases between them. The length of the CDR3 is 11 residues. In nucleotides, the CDR3 is TGCAGTGCTAGAGATGGAGAAGAGCAGTTCTTC. Residues: CSARDGEEQFF.

This clone occurred a few times. The V and J genes are TRBV11-2 and TRBJ2-5; D is perhaps TRBD2 (5 bases). The CDR3 loop spans 13 amino acids. The germline V gene has CDR1 SGHAT and CDR2 FQNNGV. The ends were cut back, 6 bases at V and 5 bases at J, with 13 bases in the middle. CDR3 residues: CASREDPQETQYF. CDR3 sequence (DNA): TGTGCCAGCAGGGAGGATCCGCAGGAGACCCAGTACTTC.

This clone was recorded a few times. The CDR3 DNA is TGTGCCAGCAAGCGGGAGGGCCTAGGGAATGAGCAGTTCTTC. It translates to CASKREGLGNEQFF. The chain uses TRBV7-9 and TRBJ2-1; 10 positions match TRBD2. The CDR3 loop spans 14 amino acids. Germline V CDR1 and CDR2: SEHNR, FQNEAQ (reference sequence). The ends lost 7 bases at V and 7 bases at J; junction bases unmatched: 7. The entire variable domain, with the rest obtained from reference TRBV7-9 and TRBJ2-1, is as follows: DTGVSQNPRHKITKRGQNVTFRCDPISEHNRLYWYRQTLGQGPEFLTYFQNEAQLEKSRLLSDRFSAERPKGSFSTLEIQRTEQGDSAMYLCASKREGLGNEQFFGPGTRLTVL.

This chain uses TRBV9 with TRBJ1-1, with D unclear. There are 15 residues in the CDR3. Germline V gives CDR1 SGDLS, CDR2 YYNGEE. V was shortened by 0 bases and J by 0 bases, with 9 bases between the two germline ends. The CDR3 region has the DNA TGTGCCAGCAGCGTAGGCCCAGGTATGAACACTGAAGCTTTCTTT. This translates into CASSVGPGMNTEAFF.

The CDR3 DNA sequence: TGTGCCACCCTCCGTTCCGGGACAAACTATGGCTACACCTTC. The encoded protein is CATLRSGTNYGYTF. V gene TRBV2 combines with J gene TRBJ1-2, with D maybe TRBD1 (6 bases). Looked up from germline, CDR1 is SNHLY and CDR2 is FYNNEI. Trimming removed 10 bases at V and 2 bases at J, with 17 bases between. The CDR3 is made up of 14 amino acids.